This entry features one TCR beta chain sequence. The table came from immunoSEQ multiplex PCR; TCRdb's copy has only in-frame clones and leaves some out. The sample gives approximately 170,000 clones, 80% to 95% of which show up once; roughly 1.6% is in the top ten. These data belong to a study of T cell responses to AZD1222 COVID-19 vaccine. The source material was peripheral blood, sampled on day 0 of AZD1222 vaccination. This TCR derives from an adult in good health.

The CDR3 nucleotides are TGTGCCAGCAGCTTAGGGCCACAGGGGTCCTACAATGAGCAGTTCTTC. Protein product: CASSLGPQGSYNEQFF. The chain uses TRBV7-9 and TRBJ2-1; 7 positions agree with TRBD1. Germline-derived CDR1 and CDR2 are SEHNR and FQNEAQ (reference sequence). This CDR3 has 16 residues. The junction had 4 bases not matched to a gene; V was cut back by 1 base and J by 1 base.